This T cell receptor (beta chain) was sequenced in a study of T-cell memory formation after mild COVID-19. Study-wide background: The TCR clusters were mostly specific to one donor.

This clonotype was counted many times. Germline lookup yields CDR1 SGDLS and CDR2 YYNGEE. This CDR3 region has 13 residues. The ends were cut back, 2 bases at V and 6 bases at J, with 11 bases in the middle. TCRdb reprocessed the 5' RACE reads with MiXCR, giving one entry per CDR3 protein. Of approximately 30,000 distinct CDR3 sequences listed, 7.7% are singletons. Sequenced material: PBMCs or a T cell subset sorted from them (not recorded which). J is TRBJ1-1 and V is TRBV9; D call uncertain. This TCR derives from a man aged 18 to 30 who had mild COVID-19 (a few samples of this study predate the infection). Cell type and time point are not known. CDR3 protein: CASSVHKVSEAFF. In DNA, the CDR3 is TGTGCCAGCAGCGTGCACAAAGTCTCTGAAGCTTTCTTT.